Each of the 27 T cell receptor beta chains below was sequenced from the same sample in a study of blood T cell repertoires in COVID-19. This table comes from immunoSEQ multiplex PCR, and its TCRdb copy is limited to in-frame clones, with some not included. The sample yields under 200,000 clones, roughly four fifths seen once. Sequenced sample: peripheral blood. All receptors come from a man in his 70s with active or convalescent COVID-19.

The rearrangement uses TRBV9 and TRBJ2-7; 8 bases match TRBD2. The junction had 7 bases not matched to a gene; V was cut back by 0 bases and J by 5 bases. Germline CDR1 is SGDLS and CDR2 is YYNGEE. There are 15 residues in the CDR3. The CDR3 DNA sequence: TGTGCCAGCAGCGTAGAAATTAGCGGGATGGACGAGCAGTACTTC. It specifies CASSVEISGMDEQYF.

Here the CDR3 DNA reads TGTGCCAGCAGAGGACCCATGGGACAGGGGCGCCTAGAGACCCAGTACTTC. It is translated as CASRGPMGQGRLETQYF. The chain couples TRBV2 to TRBJ2-5; 10 bases align to TRBD1. V shed 6 bases, J shed 4 bases, and the junction held 14 bases outside the gene matches. Germline values: CDR1 SNHLY, CDR2 FYNNEI. The CDR3 length is 17 residues.

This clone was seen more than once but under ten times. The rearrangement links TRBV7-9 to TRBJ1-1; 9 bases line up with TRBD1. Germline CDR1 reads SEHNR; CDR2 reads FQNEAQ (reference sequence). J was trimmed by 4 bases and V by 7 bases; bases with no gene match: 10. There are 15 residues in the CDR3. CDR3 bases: TGTGCCAGCACCGGACAGGGGCGGAGGGCCACTGAAGCTTTCTTT. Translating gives CASTGQGRRATEAFF.

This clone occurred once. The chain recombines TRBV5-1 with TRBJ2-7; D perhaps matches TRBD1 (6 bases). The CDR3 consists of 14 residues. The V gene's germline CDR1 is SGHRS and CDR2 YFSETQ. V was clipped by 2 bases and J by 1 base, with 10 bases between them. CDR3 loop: CASSLQGPSYEQYF. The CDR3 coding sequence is TGCGCCAGCAGCTTACAGGGACCTTCCTACGAGCAGTACTTC. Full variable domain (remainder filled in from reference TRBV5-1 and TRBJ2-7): KAGVTQTPRYLIKTRGQQVTLSCSPISGHRSVSWYQQTPGQGLQFLFEYFSETQRNKGNFPGRFSGRQFSNSRSEMNVSTLELGDSALYLCASSLQGPSYEQYFGPGTRLTVT.

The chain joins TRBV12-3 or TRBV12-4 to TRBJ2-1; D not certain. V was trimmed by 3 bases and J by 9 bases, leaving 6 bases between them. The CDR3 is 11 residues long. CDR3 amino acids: CASSFRGEQFF. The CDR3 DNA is TGTGCCAGCAGTTTTCGCGGTGAGCAGTTCTTC.

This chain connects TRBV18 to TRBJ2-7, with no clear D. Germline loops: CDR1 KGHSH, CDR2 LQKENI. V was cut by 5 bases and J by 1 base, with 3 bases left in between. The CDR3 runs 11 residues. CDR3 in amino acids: CASSSSYEQYF. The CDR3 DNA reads TGTGCCAGCTCATCTTCCTACGAGCAGTACTTC.

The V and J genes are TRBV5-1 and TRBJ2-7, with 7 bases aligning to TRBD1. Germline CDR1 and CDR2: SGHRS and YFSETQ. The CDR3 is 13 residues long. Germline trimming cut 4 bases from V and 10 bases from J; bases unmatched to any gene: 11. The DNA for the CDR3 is TGCGCCAGCAGCCCCGACAGGGAGACTAACCAGTACTTC. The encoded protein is CASSPDRETNQYF.

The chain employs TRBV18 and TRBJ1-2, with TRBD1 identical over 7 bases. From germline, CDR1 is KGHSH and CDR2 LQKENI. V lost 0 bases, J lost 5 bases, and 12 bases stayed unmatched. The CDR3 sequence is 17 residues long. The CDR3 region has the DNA TGTGCCAGCTCACCACCCGAGACAGGGCCAACGGGGTATGGCTACACCTTC. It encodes CASSPPETGPTGYGYTF.

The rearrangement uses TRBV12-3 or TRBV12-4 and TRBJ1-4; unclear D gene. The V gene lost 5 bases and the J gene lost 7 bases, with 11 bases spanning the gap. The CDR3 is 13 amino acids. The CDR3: CASSGERGEKLFF. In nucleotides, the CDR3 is TGTGCCAGCAGTGGGGAGCGTGGTGAAAAACTGTTTTTT.

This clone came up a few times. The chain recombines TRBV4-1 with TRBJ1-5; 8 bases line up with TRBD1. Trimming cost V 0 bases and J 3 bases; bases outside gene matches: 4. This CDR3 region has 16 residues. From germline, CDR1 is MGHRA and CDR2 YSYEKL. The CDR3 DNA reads TGCGCCAGCAGCCAAGATCAGGGGGCGATCAATCAGCCCCAGCATTTT. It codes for CASSQDQGAINQPQHF.

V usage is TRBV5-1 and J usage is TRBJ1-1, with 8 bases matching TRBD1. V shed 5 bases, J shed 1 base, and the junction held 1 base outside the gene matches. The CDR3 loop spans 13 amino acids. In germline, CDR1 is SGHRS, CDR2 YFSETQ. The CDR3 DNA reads TGCGCCAGCAGGACAGGGGAGAACACTGAAGCTTTCTTT. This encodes CASRTGENTEAFF. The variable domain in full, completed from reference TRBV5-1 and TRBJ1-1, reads KAGVTQTPRYLIKTRGQQVTLSCSPISGHRSVSWYQQTPGQGLQFLFEYFSETQRNKGNFPGRFSGRQFSNSRSEMNVSTLELGDSALYLCASRTGENTEAFFGQGTRLTVV.

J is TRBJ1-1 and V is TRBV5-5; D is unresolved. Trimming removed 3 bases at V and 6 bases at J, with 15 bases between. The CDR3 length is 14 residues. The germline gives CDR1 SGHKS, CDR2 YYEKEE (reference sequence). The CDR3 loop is CASSWAPSWAEAFF. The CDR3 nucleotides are TGTGCCAGCAGCTGGGCCCCCTCATGGGCTGAAGCTTTCTTT.

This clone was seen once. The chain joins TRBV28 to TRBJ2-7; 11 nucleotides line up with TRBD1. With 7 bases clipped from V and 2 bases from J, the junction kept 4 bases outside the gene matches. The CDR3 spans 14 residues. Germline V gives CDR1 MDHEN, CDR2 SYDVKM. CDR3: CASIPGQGAYEQYF. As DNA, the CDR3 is TGTGCCAGCATTCCGGGACAGGGGGCCTACGAGCAGTACTTC.

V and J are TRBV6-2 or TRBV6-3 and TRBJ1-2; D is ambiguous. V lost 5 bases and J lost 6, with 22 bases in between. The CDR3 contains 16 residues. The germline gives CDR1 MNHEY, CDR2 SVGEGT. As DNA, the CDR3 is TGTGCCAGCAGTCCCACCCCGGACTGGGAAAGAGATGGCTACACCTTC. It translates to CASSPTPDWERDGYTF.

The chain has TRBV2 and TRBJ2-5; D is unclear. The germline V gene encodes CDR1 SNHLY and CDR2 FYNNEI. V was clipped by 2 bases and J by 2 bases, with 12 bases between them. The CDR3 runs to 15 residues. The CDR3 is CASSEREVPQETQYF. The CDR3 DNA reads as TGTGCCAGCAGTGAACGAGAGGTACCTCAAGAGACCCAGTACTTC.

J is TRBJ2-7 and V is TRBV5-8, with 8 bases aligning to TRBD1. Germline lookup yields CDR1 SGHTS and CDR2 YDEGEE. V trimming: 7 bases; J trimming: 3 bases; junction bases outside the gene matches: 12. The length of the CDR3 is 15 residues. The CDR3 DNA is TGTGCCAGCGGGCGAATGGGACAGGCCTACTACGAGCAGTACTTC. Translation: CASGRMGQAYYEQYF.

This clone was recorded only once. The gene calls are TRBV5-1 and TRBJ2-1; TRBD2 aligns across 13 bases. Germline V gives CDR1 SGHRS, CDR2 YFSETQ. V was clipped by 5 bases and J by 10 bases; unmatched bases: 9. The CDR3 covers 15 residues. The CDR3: CASSPQGLAGEEQFF. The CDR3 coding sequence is TGCGCCAGCAGTCCTCAAGGACTAGCGGGAGAAGAGCAGTTCTTC.

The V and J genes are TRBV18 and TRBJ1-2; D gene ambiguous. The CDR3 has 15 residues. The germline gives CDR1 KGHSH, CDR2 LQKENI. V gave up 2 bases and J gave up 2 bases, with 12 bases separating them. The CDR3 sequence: CASSPLERVNYGYTF. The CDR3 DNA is TGTGCCAGCTCACCATTAGAACGGGTGAACTATGGCTACACCTTC.

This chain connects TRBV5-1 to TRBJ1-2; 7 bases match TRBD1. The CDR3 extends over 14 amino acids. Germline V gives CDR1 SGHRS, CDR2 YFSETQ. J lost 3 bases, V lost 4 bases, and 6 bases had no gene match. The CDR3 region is CASSAGTADYGYTF. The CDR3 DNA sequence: TGCGCCAGCAGCGCCGGGACAGCGGACTATGGCTACACCTTC. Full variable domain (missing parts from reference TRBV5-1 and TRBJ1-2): KAGVTQTPRYLIKTRGQQVTLSCSPISGHRSVSWYQQTPGQGLQFLFEYFSETQRNKGNFPGRFSGRQFSNSRSEMNVSTLELGDSALYLCASSAGTADYGYTFGSGTRLTVV.

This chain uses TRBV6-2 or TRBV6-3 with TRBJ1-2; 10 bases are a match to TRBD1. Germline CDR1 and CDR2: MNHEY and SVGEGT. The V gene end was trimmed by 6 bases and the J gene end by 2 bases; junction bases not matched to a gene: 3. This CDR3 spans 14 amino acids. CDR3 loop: CASSTGQGNYGYTF. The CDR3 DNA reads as TGTGCCAGCAGCACGGGACAGGGGAACTATGGCTACACCTTC.

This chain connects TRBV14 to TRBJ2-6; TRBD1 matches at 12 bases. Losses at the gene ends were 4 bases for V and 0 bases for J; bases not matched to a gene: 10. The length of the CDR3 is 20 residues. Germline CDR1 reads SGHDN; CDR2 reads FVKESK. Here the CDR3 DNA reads TGTGCCAGCAGCCCCCTTGGGACAGGGGGCTTGGGCTCTGGGGCCAACGTCCTGACTTTC. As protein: CASSPLGTGGLGSGANVLTF.

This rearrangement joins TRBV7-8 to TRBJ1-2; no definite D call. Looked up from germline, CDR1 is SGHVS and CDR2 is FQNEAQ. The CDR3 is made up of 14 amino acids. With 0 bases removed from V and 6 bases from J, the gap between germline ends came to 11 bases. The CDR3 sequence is CASSLAGVRDGYTF. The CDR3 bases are TGTGCCAGCAGCTTAGCGGGAGTTCGGGATGGCTACACCTTC.

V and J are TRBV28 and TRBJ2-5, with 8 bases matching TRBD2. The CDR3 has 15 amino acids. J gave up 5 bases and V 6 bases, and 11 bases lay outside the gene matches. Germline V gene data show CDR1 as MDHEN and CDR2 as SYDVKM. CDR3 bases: TGTGCCAGCAGCCGAGGGCGGGGGGCGAGGGAGACCCAGTACTTC. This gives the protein CASSRGRGARETQYF.

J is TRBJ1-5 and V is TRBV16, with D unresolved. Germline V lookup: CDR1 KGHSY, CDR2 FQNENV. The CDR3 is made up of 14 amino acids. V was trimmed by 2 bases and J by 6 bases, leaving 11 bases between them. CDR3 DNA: TGTGCCAGCAGCCAACAGTCTTCAGTTCAGCCCCAGCATTTT. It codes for CASSQQSSVQPQHF.

CDR3 in amino acids: CASTTDTYEQYF. The CDR3 DNA follows: TGTGCCAGCACGACAGACACCTACGAGCAGTACTTC. V gene TRBV7-2 combines with J gene TRBJ2-7; perhaps TRBD1 as D (5 bases). In germline, CDR1 is SGHTA, CDR2 FQGNSA. CDR3 size: 12 residues. Trimming stripped 7 bases from V and 2 bases from J, with 9 bases between.

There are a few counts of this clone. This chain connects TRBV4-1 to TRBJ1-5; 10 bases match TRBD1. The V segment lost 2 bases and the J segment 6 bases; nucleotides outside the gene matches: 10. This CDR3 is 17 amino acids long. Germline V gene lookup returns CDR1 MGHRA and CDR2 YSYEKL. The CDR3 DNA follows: TGCGCCAGCAGCCAATCGACCGGGACAGGGGTATCTCAGCCCCAGCATTTT. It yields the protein CASSQSTGTGVSQPQHF.

The CDR3 region is CASSQDGGISYEQYF. Written as DNA, the CDR3 is TGCGCCAGCAGCCAAGATGGAGGTATCTCCTACGAGCAGTACTTC. V is TRBV4-1 and J is TRBJ2-7, with D perhaps TRBD2 (5 bases). The germline CDR1 and CDR2 sequences are MGHRA and YSYEKL. CDR3 size: 15 residues. V lost 0 bases, J lost 0 bases, and 9 bases lay in between.